This is a list of T cell receptor beta chains from one sample in a study of blood T cell repertoires in COVID-19. The table came from immunoSEQ multiplex PCR; TCRdb's copy has only in-frame clones and leaves some out. Of 150,000 to 190,000 clones in the sample, roughly 80% are singletons; the top ten hold roughly 0.58%. Material for sequencing was peripheral blood. These receptors were obtained from a man in his fifties or sixties with acute or convalescent COVID-19. CDR3s include the opening cysteine and the closing phenylalanine or tryptophan. Each record gives: V gene, D gene, J gene, clone size, CDR3 DNA, CDR3 protein. The D gene is left open where the match is weak. Size values are once, few and many counts, or a class for expanded clones, and some rows have none.

>TRBV2|TRBD1|TRBJ1-3|few
TGTGCCAGCACCCATGGGGACAGGGACTCTGGAAACACCATATATTTT
CASTHGDRDSGNTIYF
>TRBV13|TRBD1|TRBJ1-1|.
TGTGCCAGCAGCTTAGGCGGGACAGGGGTGGGGCGGACTGAAGCTTTCTTT
CASSLGGTGVGRTEAFF
>TRBV5-1|TRBD2|TRBJ2-7|.
TGCGCCAGCAGCTGGACTAGCGGGAGCTCCTACGAGCAGTACTTC
CASSWTSGSSYEQYF
>TRBV9|.|TRBJ2-2|.
TGTGCCAGCAGCGGGGGACTCCCTAACACCGGGGAGCTGTTTTTT
CASSGGLPNTGELFF
>TRBV25-1|.|TRBJ2-7|.
TGTGCCAGCCAGAAATTAGACAGCTACGAGCAGTACTTC
CASQKLDSYEQYF
>TRBV24-1|TRBD1|TRBJ1-1|few
TGTGCCACCAGTGCCCGGGACAGCGTGAACGCCGGGAATGAAGCTTTCTTT
CATSARDSVNAGNEAFF
>TRBV9|.|TRBJ1-3|.
TGTGCCAGCAGCGTAGATCCCGGCTCTGGAAACACCATATATTTT
CASSVDPGSGNTIYF
>TRBV24-1|.|TRBJ2-1|.
TGTGCCACCAGTGATTTGCCGACGGAGGAGGGTGAGCAGTTCTTC
CATSDLPTEEGEQFF
>TRBV6-1|TRBD1|TRBJ1-1|.
TGTGCCAGCAGTGAAAGCCTGCAGGGGGTACGGACTGAAGCTTTCTTT
CASSESLQGVRTEAFF
>TRBV6-5|.|TRBJ1-4|.
TGTGCTTGCAAAGGGCGGGGTCAGGATGAAAAACTGTTTTTT
CACKGRGQDEKLFF
>TRBV29-1|.|TRBJ1-1|.
TGCAGCGTTGTAACACAGGGAGACACTGAAGCTTTCTTT
CSVVTQGDTEAFF
>TRBV3-1/TRBV3-2|.|TRBJ1-6|.
TGTGCCAGCAGCCCTAGGGGTGGCAGGGTTAATTCACCCCTCCACTTT
CASSPRGGRVNSPLHF
>TRBV5-8|TRBD1|TRBJ1-3|few
TGTGCCAGCAGCCCGGGACAGACATCCTCTGGAAACACCATATATTTT
CASSPGQTSSGNTIYF